The rows below give T cell receptor beta chains drawn from one sample of a study of identifying expanded T cells in peripheral blood. Method: immunoSEQ multiplex PCR; TCRdb's copy keeps in-frame clones and lacks some. The sample includes around 70,000 clones, roughly 88% of them seen just once. The sample comprised blood. The receptors come from a person aged 18 to 75 in good health. Both conserved end residues are part of each CDR3. The D gene is left open where the match is weak. Some rows mark clone size as missing; the rest say once, few, many or name a class of expanded clone.

D	size	V	J	DNA	CDR3
.	.	TRBV20-1	TRBJ1-1	TGCAGTGCTAGTACGAACACTGAAGCTTTCTTT	CSASTNTEAFF
.	.	TRBV10-1	TRBJ2-5	TGCGCCAGCAGAGTGGAGGGACCGCACCAAGAGACCCAGTACTTC	CASRVEGPHQETQYF
.	.	TRBV25-1	TRBJ1-2	TGTGCCAGCAGTGAATGGGGAAGCGGGGACTATGGCTACACCTTC	CASSEWGSGDYGYTF
TRBD1	.	TRBV6-1	TRBJ2-5	TGTGCCAGCAGTGCCCAGGACAGGGGGTGGGGAGAGACCCAGTACTTC	CASSAQDRGWGETQYF
.	.	TRBV2	TRBJ1-4	TGTGCCAGCAGTGTTGGGGGACTCGAAAAACTGTTTTTT	CASSVGGLEKLFF
.	.	TRBV28	TRBJ2-7	TGTGCCAGCAGTTTAGTAGGGGGGAGGGCCGAGCAGTACTTC	CASSLVGGRAEQYF
.	.	TRBV7-9	TRBJ2-7	TGTGCCAGCAGCCCCGGGAGCCTATACGAGCAGTACTTC	CASSPGSLYEQYF
TRBD2	once	TRBV19	TRBJ2-2	TGTGCCAGTAGGTTAGCGGGAGGGGACACCGGGGAGCTGTTTTTT	CASRLAGGDTGELFF
.	once	TRBV19	TRBJ2-1	TGTGCCAGTAGTATATCTGCGGTTGGGGAGCAGTTCTTC	CASSISAVGEQFF
.	few	TRBV30	TRBJ1-4	TGTGCCTGGCGGAAGTTGGCTAATGAAAAACTGTTTTTT	CAWRKLANEKLFF
TRBD2	.	TRBV7-6	TRBJ2-3	TGTGCCAGCAGCTTAGAGGCTAGCGGGTCTAGGGCAGATACGCAGTATTTT	CASSLEASGSRADTQYF
.	once	TRBV19	TRBJ2-5	TGTGCCAGTAGTGTACCACGGGGGCCCCAAGAGACCCAGTACTTC	CASSVPRGPQETQYF
TRBD1	.	TRBV6-1	TRBJ1-4	TGTGCCAGCAGTGAATTGTTTCAGGGGGATGAAAAACTGTTTTTT	CASSELFQGDEKLFF
.	.	TRBV25-1	TRBJ2-7	TGTGCCAGCAGTGAATCTATAACCGGGCATGCGGCGGGGGAGCAGTACTTC	CASSESITGHAAGEQYF
TRBD2	.	TRBV18	TRBJ2-1	TGTGCCAGCTCACCACTAGCGGGGGGACCTCAGAATGAGCAGTTCTTC	CASSPLAGGPQNEQFF
.	.	TRBV11-1	TRBJ2-1	TGTGCCAGCAGCTTAGCCGGGAATGAGCAGTTCTTC	CASSLAGNEQFF
.	few	TRBV27	TRBJ2-5	TGTGCCAGCAGGCGGGACCAGCAAGAGACCCAGTACTTC	CASRRDQQETQYF
.	.	TRBV18	TRBJ2-5	TGTGCCAGCTCACCAGGTCAGTTCGAAGAGACCCAGTACTTC	CASSPGQFEETQYF
TRBD1	.	TRBV7-9	TRBJ1-4	TGTGCCAGCAGTAAACCCCAGGGGGCCCACCCCGAAAAACTGTTTTTT	CASSKPQGAHPEKLFF
TRBD1	.	TRBV28	TRBJ2-5	TGTGCCAGCAGTCTTCCCCGGGACAGTAGAGAGACCCAGTACTTC	CASSLPRDSRETQYF
.	.	TRBV20-1	TRBJ2-3	TGCAGTGCTAGAGGGGAGTATTTT	CSARGEYF
TRBD1	.	TRBV18	TRBJ1-4	TGTGCCAGCTCAAAACAGGGGACGGGGGATGAAAAACTGTTTTTT	CASSKQGTGDEKLFF
TRBD2	.	TRBV27	TRBJ2-7	TGTGCCAGCAGTCTCAAGCGGGGGAGCGAGCAGTACTTC	CASSLKRGSEQYF
TRBD1	.	TRBV2	TRBJ1-1	TGTGCCAGCAGGCCCGGGACAGGGGTAACTGAAGCTTTCTTT	CASRPGTGVTEAFF
.	.	TRBV19	TRBJ2-2	TGTGCCAGTAGATCCCAGGGGGGTCACACCGGGGAGCTGTTTTTT	CASRSQGGHTGELFF
.	.	TRBV18	TRBJ1-4	TGTGCCAGCTCACCAGGGGGCGAGTTTGAAAAACTGTTTTTT	CASSPGGEFEKLFF
TRBD2	.	TRBV28	TRBJ2-5	TGTGCCAGCAGTATCCCGGGGCGGGGGTTGACCCAGTACTTC	CASSIPGRGLTQYF
TRBD2	.	TRBV5-8	TRBJ2-7	TGTGCCAGCAGCTTGAGAATAGCGGGGAGCTACGAGCAGTACTTC	CASSLRIAGSYEQYF
.	.	TRBV9	TRBJ2-2	TGTGCCAGCAGCGCTTACAAACAGGGAATCAGGACCGGGGAGCTGTTTTTT	CASSAYKQGIRTGELFF
TRBD1	once	TRBV7-2	TRBJ1-5	TGTGCCAGCAGCTTAGGCCCGGGACAGGGTAATCAGCCCCAGCATTTT	CASSLGPGQGNQPQHF
TRBD1	once	TRBV6-1	TRBJ2-5	TGTGCCAGCAGTGAGGGGACAGGGGTTCGAGAGACCCAGTACTTC	CASSEGTGVRETQYF
TRBD2	.	TRBV4-1	TRBJ2-1	TGCGCCAGCAGCCAAGGGCCTAGCGGGACCTACAATGAGCAGTTCTTC	CASSQGPSGTYNEQFF
.	.	TRBV5-1	TRBJ2-2	TGCGCCAGCAGGCTGGGTCAGTGGAGCTATTACGGGGAGCTGTTTTTT	CASRLGQWSYYGELFF
TRBD1	many	TRBV5-1	TRBJ1-3	TGCGCCAGCAGCTTGGGGGACAGGGCTGGAAACACCATATATTTT	CASSLGDRAGNTIYF
TRBD1	once	TRBV25-1	TRBJ2-7	TGTGCCAGCAATAACAGGGGTCCGCCCCACTACGAGCAGTACTTC	CASNNRGPPHYEQYF
.	few	TRBV28	TRBJ2-5	TGTGCCAGCAGTTCACGGGCCCTGGCTAAAGAGACCCAGTACTTC	CASSSRALAKETQYF
TRBD2	.	TRBV5-4	TRBJ2-5	TGTGCCAGCAGCCCGGGACTAGCACGGGAGACCCAGTACTTC	CASSPGLARETQYF
.	.	TRBV19	TRBJ2-3	TGTGCCAGTAGGACCCCTGGAGGAGTGGGCACAGATACGCAGTATTTT	CASRTPGGVGTDTQYF
.	.	TRBV19	TRBJ2-7	TGTGCCAGTAGTATAGATCTCCGTCGGGAGCAGTACTTC	CASSIDLRREQYF
TRBD2	few	TRBV28	TRBJ2-1	TGTGCCAGCAGTTCTCGACTAGCTGAAGCTATAAATGAGCAGTTCTTC	CASSSRLAEAINEQFF
.	.	TRBV10-3	TRBJ2-7	TGTGCCGTCTACATCGCTAGCTCCTACGAGCAGTACTTC	CAVYIASSYEQYF
TRBD1	.	TRBV19	TRBJ1-5	TGTGCCAGTAGCGCTGGGACAGGCCGACGGGAGCCCCAGCATTTT	CASSAGTGRREPQHF
.	.	TRBV10-3	TRBJ2-5	TGTGCCATCAGTACAGGAGCTGAGACCCAGTACTTC	CAISTGAETQYF
.	.	TRBV25-1	TRBJ2-3	TGTGCCAGCAGTGAATTAGGCGGGCCGGATTCGGATACGCAGTATTTT	CASSELGGPDSDTQYF
TRBD1	.	TRBV5-1	TRBJ2-7	TGCGCCAGCAGCTTGGAGGGACAGGCCTACGAGCAGTACTTC	CASSLEGQAYEQYF
.	.	TRBV11-3	TRBJ2-2	TGTGCCAGCAGCTTAGCGGCGAACACCGGGGAGCTGTTTTTT	CASSLAANTGELFF
.	once	TRBV6-1	TRBJ2-5	TGTGCCAGCAGTGAAGCGCTCACTACACCCCAAGAGACCCAGTACTTC	CASSEALTTPQETQYF
.	.	TRBV29-1	TRBJ2-1	TGCAGCGTTGACAGGGAAGATTACGTTGGAAGCGATGAGCAGTTCTTC	CSVDREDYVGSDEQFF
.	.	TRBV13	TRBJ1-1	TGTGCCAGCAGCCTCGCCAGGGGCGGTTCCACTGAAGCTTTCTTT	CASSLARGGSTEAFF
TRBD2	.	TRBV2	TRBJ2-7	TGTGCCAGCGGACGGACTAGCGGGGGTGCTTACTACGAGCAGTACTTC	CASGRTSGGAYYEQYF
.	.	TRBV12-5	TRBJ1-2	TGTGCTAGTGGCTTACAGGGCAACTATGGCTACACCTTC	CASGLQGNYGYTF
.	.	TRBV5-6	TRBJ1-3	TGTGCCAGCAGCTTGACTGTCGGCAGGGGAGCTGGAAACACCATATATTTT	CASSLTVGRGAGNTIYF
TRBD1	.	TRBV7-4	TRBJ1-6	TGTGCCAGCAGCCCAGACAGGGGATTAGGGGCCAATTCACCCCTCCACTTT	CASSPDRGLGANSPLHF
.	.	TRBV7-9	TRBJ2-7	TGTGCCAGCAGCTTAGGTCCAGAGGGCTCCTACGAGCAGTACTTC	CASSLGPEGSYEQYF
.	.	TRBV2	TRBJ2-3	TGTGCCAGCAGGGTTAGCACAGATACGCAGTATTTT	CASRVSTDTQYF
TRBD2	.	TRBV7-8	TRBJ2-1	TGTGCCAGCAGCTGGACCGGGACTAGCGGGAGAAAGGATGAGCAGTTCTTC	CASSWTGTSGRKDEQFF
.	.	TRBV12-5	TRBJ1-4	TGTGCTAGTGCTAAGAGTGAGCTGTTTTTT	CASAKSELFF
.	.	TRBV6-5	TRBJ1-3	TGTGCCAGCAGTTACTCGAGTGCTGGAGGAAACACCATATATTTT	CASSYSSAGGNTIYF